The table lists the clone carrying this TCR beta chain with a few counts. The CDR3 totals 16 residues. Germline CDR1 SGHTA, CDR2 FQGNSA. V lost 5 bases to trimming and J lost 0 bases, with 11 bases between them. The data stem from a study of beta chain features in type 1 diabetes. TCRB transcripts that were expressed got sequenced, as all of the isolated RNA had been reverse transcribed. Generated by immunoSEQ multiplex PCR, the TCRdb table keeps only in-frame clones and is missing some. The table shows 860,000 or so clones, with roughly 15% occurring only once. The receptor's source is a woman between 18 and 30 years old in good health. The sequencing input was naive CD4+ T cells from blood. This chain joins TRBV7-2 and TRBJ2-6; D might be TRBD1 (6 bases). In DNA form, the CDR3 reads TGTGCCAGCAGCCCTGACAGGTACTCTGGGGCCAACGTCCTGACTTTC. Its protein product is CASSPDRYSGANVLTF.